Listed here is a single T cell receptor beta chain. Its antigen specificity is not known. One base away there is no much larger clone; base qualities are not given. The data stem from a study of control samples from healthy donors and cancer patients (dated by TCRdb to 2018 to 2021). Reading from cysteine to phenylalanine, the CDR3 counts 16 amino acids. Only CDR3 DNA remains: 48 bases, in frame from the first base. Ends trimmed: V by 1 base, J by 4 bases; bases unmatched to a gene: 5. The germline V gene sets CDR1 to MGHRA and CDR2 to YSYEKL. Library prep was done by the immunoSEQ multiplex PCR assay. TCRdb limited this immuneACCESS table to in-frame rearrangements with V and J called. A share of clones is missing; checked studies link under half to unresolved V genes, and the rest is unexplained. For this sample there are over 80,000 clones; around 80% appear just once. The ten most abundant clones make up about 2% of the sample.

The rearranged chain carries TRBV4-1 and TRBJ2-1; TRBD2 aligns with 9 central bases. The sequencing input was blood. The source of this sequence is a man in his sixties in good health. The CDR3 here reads CASSQAGAGGYNEQFF. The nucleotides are TGCGCCAGCAGCCAAGCAGGAGCGGGGGGTTACAATGAGCAGTTCTTC.